This T cell receptor beta chain emerged from a study of cytomegalovirus exposure and HLA in healthy donors. Study in general: Of all 400 or so donors who were genotyped, around 79% belonged to the Caucasian-associated ancestry cluster.

The donors comprised healthy bone marrow donors. This CDR3 has 15 residues. The germline V gene encodes CDR1 SGHDN and CDR2 FVKESK. The V end was cut by 0 bases, the J end by 7 bases, with 15 bases between. Turning to this clone: Its target is not known.

Overall study findings and caveats: TCR beta V- and J-gene trimming, according to a later analysis, was linked to a missense DCLRE1C variant. In vitro data verified a few CMV-associated chains as specific for CMV antigens.

A multiplex PCR was run with 60 Vbeta primers and 13 Jbeta primers. Assay used: immunoSEQ multiplex PCR; TCRdb lists only in-frame clones, some missing. The sample has some 76,000 clones, roughly 84% seen once. The chain is built from TRBV14 and TRBJ1-2; D is perhaps TRBD1 (5 bases). The receptor was derived from a woman between 50 and 59 years old in good health and CMV-seronegative. Sequencing was performed on PBMCs. The CDR3 is CASSQDPQAQGGYTF. The CDR3 nucleotides are TGTGCCAGCAGCCAAGATCCACAGGCCCAGGGTGGCTACACCTTC.